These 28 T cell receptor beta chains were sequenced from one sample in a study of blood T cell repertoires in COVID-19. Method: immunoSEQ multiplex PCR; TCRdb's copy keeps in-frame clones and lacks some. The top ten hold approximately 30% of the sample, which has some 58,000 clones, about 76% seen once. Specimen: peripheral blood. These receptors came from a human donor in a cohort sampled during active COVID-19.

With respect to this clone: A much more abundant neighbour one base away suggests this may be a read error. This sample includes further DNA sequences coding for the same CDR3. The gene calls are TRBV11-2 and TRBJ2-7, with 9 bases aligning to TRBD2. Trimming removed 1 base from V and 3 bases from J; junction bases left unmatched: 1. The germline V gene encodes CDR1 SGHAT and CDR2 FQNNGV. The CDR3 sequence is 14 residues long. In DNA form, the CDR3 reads TGTGCCAGCAGCTTAGGAGCGGGGGGCTACGAGCAGTACTTC. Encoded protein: CASSLGAGGYEQYF. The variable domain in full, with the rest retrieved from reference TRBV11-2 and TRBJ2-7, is EAGVAQSPRYKIIEKRQSVAFWCNPISGHATLYWYQQILGQGPKLLIQFQNNGVVDDSQLPKDRFSAERLKGVDSTLKIQPAKLEDSAVYLCASSLGAGGYEQYFGPGTRLTVT.

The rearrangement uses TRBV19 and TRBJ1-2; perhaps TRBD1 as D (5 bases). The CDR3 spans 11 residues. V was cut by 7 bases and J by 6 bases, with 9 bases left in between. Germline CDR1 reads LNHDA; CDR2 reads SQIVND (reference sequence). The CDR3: CASTGHNGYTF. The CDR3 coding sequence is TGTGCCAGTACTGGACACAATGGCTACACCTTC.

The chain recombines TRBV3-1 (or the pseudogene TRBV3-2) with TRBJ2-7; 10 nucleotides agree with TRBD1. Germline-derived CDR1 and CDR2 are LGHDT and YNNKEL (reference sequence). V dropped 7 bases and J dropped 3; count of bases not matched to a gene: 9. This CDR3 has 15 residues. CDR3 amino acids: CASTTRRTGGYEQYF. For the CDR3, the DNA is TGTGCCAGCACCACCCGGAGGACAGGGGGCTACGAGCAGTACTTC.

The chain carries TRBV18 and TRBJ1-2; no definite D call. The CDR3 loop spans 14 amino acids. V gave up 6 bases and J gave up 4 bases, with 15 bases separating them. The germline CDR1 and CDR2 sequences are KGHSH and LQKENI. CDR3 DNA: TGTGCCAGCTCCCCCGACGGAGGAGGCTATGGCTACACCTTC. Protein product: CASSPDGGGYGYTF.

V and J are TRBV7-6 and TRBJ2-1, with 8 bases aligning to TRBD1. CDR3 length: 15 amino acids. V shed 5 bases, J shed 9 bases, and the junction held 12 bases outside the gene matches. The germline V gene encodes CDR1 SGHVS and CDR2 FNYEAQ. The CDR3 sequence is CASSPSGTGVGEQFF. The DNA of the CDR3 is TGTGCCAGCAGCCCATCGGGGACAGGAGTAGGTGAGCAGTTCTTC.

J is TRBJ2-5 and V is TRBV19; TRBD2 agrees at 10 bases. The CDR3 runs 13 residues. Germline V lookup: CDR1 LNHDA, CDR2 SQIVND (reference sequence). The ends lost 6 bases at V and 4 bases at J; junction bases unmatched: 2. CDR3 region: CASSTSGAETQYF. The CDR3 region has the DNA TGTGCCAGTAGCACTAGCGGGGCAGAGACCCAGTACTTC. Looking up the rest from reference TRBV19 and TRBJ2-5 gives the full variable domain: DGGITQSPKYLFRKEGQNVTLSCEQNLNHDAMYWYRQDPGQGLRLIYYSQIVNDFQKGDIAEGYSVSREKKESFPLTVTSAQKNPTAFYLCASSTSGAETQYFGPGTRLLVL.

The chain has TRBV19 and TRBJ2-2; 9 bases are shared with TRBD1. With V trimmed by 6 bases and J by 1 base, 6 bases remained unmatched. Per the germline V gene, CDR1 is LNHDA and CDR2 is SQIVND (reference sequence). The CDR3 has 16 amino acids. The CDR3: CASSVNRGRNTGELFF. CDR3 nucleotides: TGTGCCAGTAGCGTGAACAGGGGGCGGAACACCGGGGAGCTGTTTTTT.

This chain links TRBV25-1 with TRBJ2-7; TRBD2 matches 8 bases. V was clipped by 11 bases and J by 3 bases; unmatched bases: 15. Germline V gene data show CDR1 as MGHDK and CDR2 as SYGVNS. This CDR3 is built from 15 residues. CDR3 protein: CAFQEWTSSLYEQYF. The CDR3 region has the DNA TGTGCCTTCCAAGAGTGGACTAGCTCACTCTACGAGCAGTACTTC.

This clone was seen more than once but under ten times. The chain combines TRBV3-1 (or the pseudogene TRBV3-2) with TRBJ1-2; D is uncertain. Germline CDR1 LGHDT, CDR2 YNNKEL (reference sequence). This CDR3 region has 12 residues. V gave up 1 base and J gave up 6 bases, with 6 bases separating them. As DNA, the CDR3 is TGTGCCAGCAGCCAAGGGCTGGATGGCTACACCTTC. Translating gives CASSQGLDGYTF.

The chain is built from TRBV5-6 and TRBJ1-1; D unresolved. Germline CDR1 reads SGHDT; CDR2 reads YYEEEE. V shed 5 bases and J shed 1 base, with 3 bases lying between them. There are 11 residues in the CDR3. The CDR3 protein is CASRRNTEAFF. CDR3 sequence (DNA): TGTGCCAGCAGGCGGAACACTGAAGCTTTCTTT.

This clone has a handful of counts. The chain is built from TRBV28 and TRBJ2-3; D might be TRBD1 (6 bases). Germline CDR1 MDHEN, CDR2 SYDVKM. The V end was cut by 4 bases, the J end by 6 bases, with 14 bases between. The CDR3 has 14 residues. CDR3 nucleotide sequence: TGTGCCAGCAGTTCACTACAGGGATTCGATACGCAGTATTTT. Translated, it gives CASSSLQGFDTQYF.

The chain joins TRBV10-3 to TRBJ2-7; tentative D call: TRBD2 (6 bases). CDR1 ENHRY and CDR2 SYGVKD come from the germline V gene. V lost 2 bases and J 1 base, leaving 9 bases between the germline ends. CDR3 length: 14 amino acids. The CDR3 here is CAISERGSSYEQYF. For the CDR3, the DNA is TGTGCCATCAGTGAGCGGGGGTCATCCTACGAGCAGTACTTC.

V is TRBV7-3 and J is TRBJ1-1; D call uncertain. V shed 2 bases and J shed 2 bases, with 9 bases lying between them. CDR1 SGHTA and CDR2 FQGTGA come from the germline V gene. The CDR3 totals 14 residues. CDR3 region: CASSLERINTEAFF. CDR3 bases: TGTGCCAGCAGCTTAGAGCGGATCAACACTGAAGCTTTCTTT. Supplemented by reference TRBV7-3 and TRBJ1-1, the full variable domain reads GAGVSQTPSNKVTEKGKYVELRCDPISGHTALYWYRQSLGQGPEFLIYFQGTGAADDSGLPNDRFFAVRPEGSVSTLKIQRTERGDSAVYLCASSLERINTEAFFGQGTRLTVV.

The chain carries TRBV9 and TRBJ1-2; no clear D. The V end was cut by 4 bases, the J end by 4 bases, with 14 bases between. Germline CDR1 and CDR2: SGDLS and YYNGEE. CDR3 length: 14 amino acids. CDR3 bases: TGTGCCAGCAGCCTTACCGGGAACCCCTATGGCTACACCTTC. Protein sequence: CASSLTGNPYGYTF.

The CDR3 bases are TGTGCTAGTGGTTTGCCCCCTCTCCTCTATGGCTACACCTTC. Protein: CASGLPPLLYGYTF. The J gene is TRBJ1-2, the V gene TRBV12-5; D gene unclear. The length of the CDR3 is 14 residues. Germline CDR1 LGHNT, CDR2 FRNRAP. V was pared by 2 bases and J by 4 bases, with 11 bases between.

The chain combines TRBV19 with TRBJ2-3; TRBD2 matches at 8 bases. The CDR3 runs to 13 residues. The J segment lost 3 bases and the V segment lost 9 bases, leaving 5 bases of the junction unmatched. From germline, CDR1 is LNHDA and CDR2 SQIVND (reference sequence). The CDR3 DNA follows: TGTGCCAGCTCAAGCGGGAGAACAGATACGCAGTATTTT. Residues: CASSSGRTDTQYF.

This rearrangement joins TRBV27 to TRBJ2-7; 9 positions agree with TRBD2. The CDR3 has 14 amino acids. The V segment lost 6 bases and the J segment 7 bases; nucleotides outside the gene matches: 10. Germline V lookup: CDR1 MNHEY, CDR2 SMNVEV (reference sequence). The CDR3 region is CASRREGLSGEQYF. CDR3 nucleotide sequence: TGTGCCAGCAGGCGGGAGGGCCTCTCGGGGGAGCAGTACTTC.

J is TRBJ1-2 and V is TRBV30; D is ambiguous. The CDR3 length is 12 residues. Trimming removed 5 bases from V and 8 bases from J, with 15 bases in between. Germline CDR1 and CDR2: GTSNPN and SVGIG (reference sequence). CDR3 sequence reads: CAWGGGSGGYTF. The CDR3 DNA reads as TGTGCCTGGGGTGGCGGGAGTGGAGGCTACACCTTC.

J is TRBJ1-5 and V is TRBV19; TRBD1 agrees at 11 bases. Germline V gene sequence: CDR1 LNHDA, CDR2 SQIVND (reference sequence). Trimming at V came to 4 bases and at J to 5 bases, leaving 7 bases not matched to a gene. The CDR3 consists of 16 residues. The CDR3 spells CASSSPRTGGYQPQHF. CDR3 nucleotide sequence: TGTGCCAGTAGTAGTCCCCGGACAGGGGGCTATCAGCCCCAGCATTTT.

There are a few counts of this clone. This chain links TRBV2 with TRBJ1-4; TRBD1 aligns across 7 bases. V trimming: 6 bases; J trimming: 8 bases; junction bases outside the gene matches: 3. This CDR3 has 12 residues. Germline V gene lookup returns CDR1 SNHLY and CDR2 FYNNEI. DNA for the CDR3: TGTGCCAGCAGGACAGGGAAGGAAAAACTGTTTTTT. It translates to CASRTGKEKLFF.

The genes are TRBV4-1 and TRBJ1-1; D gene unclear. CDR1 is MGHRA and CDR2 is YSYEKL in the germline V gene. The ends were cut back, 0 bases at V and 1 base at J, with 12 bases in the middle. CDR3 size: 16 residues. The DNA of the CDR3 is TGCGCCAGCAGCCAAGATGGTTCGGGGTGGAACACTGAAGCTTTCTTT. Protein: CASSQDGSGWNTEAFF.

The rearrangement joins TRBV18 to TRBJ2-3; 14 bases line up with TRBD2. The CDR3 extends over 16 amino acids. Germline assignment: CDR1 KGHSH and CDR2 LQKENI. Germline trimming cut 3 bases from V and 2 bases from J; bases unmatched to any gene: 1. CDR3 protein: CASSPGLAGDTDTQYF. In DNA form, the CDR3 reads TGTGCCAGCTCACCGGGACTAGCGGGGGACACAGATACGCAGTATTTT.

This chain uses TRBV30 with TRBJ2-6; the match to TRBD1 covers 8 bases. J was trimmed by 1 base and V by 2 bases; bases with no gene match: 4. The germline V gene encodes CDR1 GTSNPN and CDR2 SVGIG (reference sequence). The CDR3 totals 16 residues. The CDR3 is CAWSWTGLSGANVLTF. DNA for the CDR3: TGTGCCTGGAGTTGGACAGGGTTATCTGGGGCCAACGTCCTGACTTTC. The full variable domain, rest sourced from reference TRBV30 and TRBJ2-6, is SQTIHQWPATLVQPVGSPLSLECTVEGTSNPNLYWYRQAAGRGLQLLFYSVGIGQISSEVPQNLSASRPQDRQFILSSKKLLLSDSGFYLCAWSWTGLSGANVLTFGAGSRLTVL.

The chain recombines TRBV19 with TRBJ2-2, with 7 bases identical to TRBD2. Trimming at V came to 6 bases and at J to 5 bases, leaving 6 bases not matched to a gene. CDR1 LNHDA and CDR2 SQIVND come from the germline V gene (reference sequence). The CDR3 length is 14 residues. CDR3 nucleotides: TGTGCCAGTAGCAAGAGGGGAGGGACCGGGGAGCTGTTTTTT. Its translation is CASSKRGGTGELFF.

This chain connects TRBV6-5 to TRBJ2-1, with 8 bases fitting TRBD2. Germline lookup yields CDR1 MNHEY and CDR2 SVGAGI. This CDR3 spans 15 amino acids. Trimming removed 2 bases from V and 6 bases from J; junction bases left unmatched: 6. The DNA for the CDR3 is TGTGCCAGCAGTTACGGGCGGGGGGCTGTCAATGAGCAGTTCTTC. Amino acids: CASSYGRGAVNEQFF.

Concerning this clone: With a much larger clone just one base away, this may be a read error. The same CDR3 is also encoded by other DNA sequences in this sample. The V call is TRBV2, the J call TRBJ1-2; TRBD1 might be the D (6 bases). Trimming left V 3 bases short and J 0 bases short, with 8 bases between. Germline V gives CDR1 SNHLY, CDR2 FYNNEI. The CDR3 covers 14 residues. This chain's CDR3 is CASSEDRTNYGYTF. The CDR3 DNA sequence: TGTGCCAGCAGTGAGGACAGAACTAACTATGGCTACACCTTC. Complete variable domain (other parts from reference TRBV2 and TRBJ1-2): EPEVTQTPSHQVTQMGQEVILRCVPISNHLYFYWYRQILGQKVEFLVSFYNNEISEKSEIFDDQFSVERPDGSNFTLKIRSTKLEDSAMYFCASSEDRTNYGYTFGSGTRLTVV.

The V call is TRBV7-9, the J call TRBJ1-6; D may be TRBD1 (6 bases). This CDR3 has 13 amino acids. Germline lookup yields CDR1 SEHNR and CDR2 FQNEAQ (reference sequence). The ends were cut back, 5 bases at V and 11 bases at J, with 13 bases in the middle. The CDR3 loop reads CASSPGAKTPLHF. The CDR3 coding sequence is TGTGCCAGCAGCCCAGGGGCCAAGACACCCCTCCACTTT.

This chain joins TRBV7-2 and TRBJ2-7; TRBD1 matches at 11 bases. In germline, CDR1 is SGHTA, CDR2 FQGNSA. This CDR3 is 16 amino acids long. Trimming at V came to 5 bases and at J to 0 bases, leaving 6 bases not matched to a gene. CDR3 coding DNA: TGTGCCAGCAGCCCGTGGGACAGGGGGTTCTCCTACGAGCAGTACTTC. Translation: CASSPWDRGFSYEQYF. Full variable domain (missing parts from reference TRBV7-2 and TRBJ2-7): GAGVSQSPSNKVTEKGKDVELRCDPISGHTALYWYRQSLGQGLEFLIYFQGNSAPDKSGLPSDRFSAERTGGSVSTLTIQRTQQEDSAVYLCASSPWDRGFSYEQYFGPGTRLTVT.